This TCR beta chain was retrieved from a study of OX40 agonist ivuxolimab in advanced cancers. Study information: Ivuxolimab is an agonistic anti-OX40 (CD134) antibody, and patients were treated with it. Every 2 weeks, patients got intravenous ivuxolimab at one of six dose levels (0.01-10 mg/kg).

Study outcomes and limitations: Clonal expansion in partial responders at 0.1-3.0 mg/kg ranked among the lowest.

Profiling relied on immunoSEQ multiplex PCR, and the TCRdb table lists in-frame clones only, not all of them. The sample lists about 69,000 clones, around 80% occurring once. This clone was seen a single time. Antigen specificity is unknown. V was pared by 6 bases and J by 7 bases, with 16 bases between. CDR1 is MNHEY and CDR2 is SVGAGI in the germline V gene. CDR3 length: 13 residues. The sequence was obtained from an adult with an advanced solid tumor such as melanoma, head and neck, liver or kidney cancer. This sample comprised CD4+ or CD8+ T cells sorted from blood, obtained in a trial of the OX40 agonist ivuxolimab. The V gene is TRBV6-5, the J gene TRBJ2-7; D unresolved. The CDR3 DNA follows: TGTGCCAGCAGCCCCTCGGGTTCGGGTGAGCAGTACTTC. Translated: CASSPSGSGEQYF.